Included here is one T cell receptor beta chain sequence, with context. The antigen remains unidentified. This sample was included in a study of shared clonotypes between healthy human individuals. Among the unsorted PBMC samples, replicate PCRs used about 300 ng DNA, 31,000 or so T cell genomes. Method: immunoSEQ multiplex PCR; TCRdb's copy keeps in-frame clones and lacks some. The table shows a few hundred thousand clones, with roughly three quarters occurring only once. Study-wide findings and caveats: Sequencing depth was expected to affect clonotype sharing among donors.

The CDR3 is made up of 15 amino acids. The germline gives CDR1 SQVTM, CDR2 ANQGSEA. V lost 8 bases and J lost 6; bases outside the gene matches: 13. This receptor was obtained from a woman aged 40 to 50 in good health. Some clones in this sample may be carry-over from other donors' samples. Sequenced material: PBMCs. This chain connects TRBV29-1 to TRBJ2-3, with 11 bases identical to TRBD2. CDR3 sequence: CSLAGTSGLADTQYF. In DNA form, the CDR3 reads TGCAGCCTTGCCGGGACTAGCGGTCTGGCGGATACGCAGTATTTT.